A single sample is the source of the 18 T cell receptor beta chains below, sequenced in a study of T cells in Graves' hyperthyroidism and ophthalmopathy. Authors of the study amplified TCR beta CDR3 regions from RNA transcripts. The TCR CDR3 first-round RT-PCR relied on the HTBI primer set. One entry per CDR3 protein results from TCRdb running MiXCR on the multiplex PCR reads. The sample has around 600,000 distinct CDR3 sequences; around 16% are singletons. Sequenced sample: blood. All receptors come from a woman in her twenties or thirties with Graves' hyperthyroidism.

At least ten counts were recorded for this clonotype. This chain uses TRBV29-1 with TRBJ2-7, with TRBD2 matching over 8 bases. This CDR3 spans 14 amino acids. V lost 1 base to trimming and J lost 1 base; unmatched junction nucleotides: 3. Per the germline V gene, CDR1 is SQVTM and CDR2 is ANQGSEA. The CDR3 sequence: CSVEVRGRSYEQYF. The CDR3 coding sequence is TGCAGCGTTGAAGTACGCGGGAGGTCCTACGAGCAGTACTTC.

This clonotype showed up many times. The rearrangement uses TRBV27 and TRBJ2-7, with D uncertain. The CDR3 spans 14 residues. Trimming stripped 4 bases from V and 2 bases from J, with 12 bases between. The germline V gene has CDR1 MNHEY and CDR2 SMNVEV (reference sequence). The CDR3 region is CASSSRPAAYEQYF. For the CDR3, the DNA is TGTGCCAGCAGTTCCCGCCCTGCGGCCTACGAGCAGTACTTC.

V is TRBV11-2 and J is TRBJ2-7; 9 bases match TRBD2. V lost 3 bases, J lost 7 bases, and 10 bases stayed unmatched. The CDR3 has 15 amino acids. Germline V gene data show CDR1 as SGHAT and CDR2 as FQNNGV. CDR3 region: CASSFNLAGAEEQYF. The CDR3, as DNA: TGTGCCAGCAGCTTCAATTTAGCGGGAGCGGAGGAGCAGTACTTC. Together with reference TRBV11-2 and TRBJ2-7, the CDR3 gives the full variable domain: EAGVAQSPRYKIIEKRQSVAFWCNPISGHATLYWYQQILGQGPKLLIQFQNNGVVDDSQLPKDRFSAERLKGVDSTLKIQPAKLEDSAVYLCASSFNLAGAEEQYFGPGTRLTVT.

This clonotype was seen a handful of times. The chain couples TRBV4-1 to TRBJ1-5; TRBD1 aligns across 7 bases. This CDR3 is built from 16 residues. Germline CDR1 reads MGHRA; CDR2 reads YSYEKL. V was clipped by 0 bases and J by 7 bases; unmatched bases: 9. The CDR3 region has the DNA TGCGCCAGCAGCCAAGATGAGGGGGCGGCATTCCAGCCCCAGCATTTT. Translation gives CASSQDEGAAFQPQHF.

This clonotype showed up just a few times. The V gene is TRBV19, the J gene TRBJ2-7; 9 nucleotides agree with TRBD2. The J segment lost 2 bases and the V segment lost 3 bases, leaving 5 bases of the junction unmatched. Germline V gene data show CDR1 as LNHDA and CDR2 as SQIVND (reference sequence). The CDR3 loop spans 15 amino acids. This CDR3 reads CASSIRAGGPYEQYF. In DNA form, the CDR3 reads TGTGCCAGTAGTATTCGGGCGGGAGGGCCCTACGAGCAGTACTTC.

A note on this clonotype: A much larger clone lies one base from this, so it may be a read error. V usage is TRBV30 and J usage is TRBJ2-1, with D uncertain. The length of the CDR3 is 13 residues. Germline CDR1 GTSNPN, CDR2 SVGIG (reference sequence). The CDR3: CAWRGGSHNEQFF. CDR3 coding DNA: TGTGCCTGGAGGGGTGGCTCCCACAATGAGCAGTTCTTC.

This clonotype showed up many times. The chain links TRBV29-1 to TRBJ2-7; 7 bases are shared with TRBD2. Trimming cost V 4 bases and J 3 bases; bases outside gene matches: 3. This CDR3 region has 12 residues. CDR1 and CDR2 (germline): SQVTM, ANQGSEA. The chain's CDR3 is CSVVLADYEQYF. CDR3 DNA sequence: TGCAGCGTTGTTCTAGCGGACTACGAGCAGTACTTC.

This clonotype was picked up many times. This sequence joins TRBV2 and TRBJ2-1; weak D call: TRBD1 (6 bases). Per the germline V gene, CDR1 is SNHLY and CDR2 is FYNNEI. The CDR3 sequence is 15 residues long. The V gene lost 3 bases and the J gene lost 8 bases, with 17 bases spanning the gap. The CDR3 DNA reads TGTGCCAGCAGTGAGGGGGCTGAGATAGTCGATGAGCAGTTCTTC. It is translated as CASSEGAEIVDEQFF.

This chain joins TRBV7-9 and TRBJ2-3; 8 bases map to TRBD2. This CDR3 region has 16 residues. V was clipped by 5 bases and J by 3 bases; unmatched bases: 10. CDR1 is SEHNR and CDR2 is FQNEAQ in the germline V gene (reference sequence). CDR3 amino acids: CASSRRGAGVTDTQYF. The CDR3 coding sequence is TGTGCCAGCAGCCGCAGGGGAGCGGGAGTAACAGATACGCAGTATTTT.

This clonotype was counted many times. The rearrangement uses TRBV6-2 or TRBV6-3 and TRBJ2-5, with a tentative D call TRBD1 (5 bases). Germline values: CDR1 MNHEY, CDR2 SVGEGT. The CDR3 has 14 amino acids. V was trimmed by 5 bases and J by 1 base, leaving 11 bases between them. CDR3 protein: CASSRVTVQETQYF. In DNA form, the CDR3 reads TGTGCCAGCAGTAGAGTGACAGTCCAAGAGACCCAGTACTTC.

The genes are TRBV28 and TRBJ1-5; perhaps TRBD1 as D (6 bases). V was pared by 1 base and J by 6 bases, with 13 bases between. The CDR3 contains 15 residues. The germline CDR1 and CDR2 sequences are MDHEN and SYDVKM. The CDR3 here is CASSLYREFGQPQHF. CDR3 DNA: TGTGCCAGCAGTTTATACAGGGAATTTGGTCAGCCCCAGCATTTT.

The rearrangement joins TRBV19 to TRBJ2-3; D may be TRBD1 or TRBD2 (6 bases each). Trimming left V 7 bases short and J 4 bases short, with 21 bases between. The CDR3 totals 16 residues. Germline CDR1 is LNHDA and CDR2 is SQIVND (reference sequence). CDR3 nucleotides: TGTGCCAGTACCGAGCCGCGGGGCAAGGGGGCAGATACGCAGTATTTT. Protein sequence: CASTEPRGKGADTQYF.

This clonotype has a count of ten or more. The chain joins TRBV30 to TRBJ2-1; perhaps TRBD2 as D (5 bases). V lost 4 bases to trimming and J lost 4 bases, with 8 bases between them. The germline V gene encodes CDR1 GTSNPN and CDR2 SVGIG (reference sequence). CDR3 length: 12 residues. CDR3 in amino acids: CAWNRGYNEQFF. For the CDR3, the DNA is TGTGCCTGGAACAGAGGGTACAATGAGCAGTTCTTC.

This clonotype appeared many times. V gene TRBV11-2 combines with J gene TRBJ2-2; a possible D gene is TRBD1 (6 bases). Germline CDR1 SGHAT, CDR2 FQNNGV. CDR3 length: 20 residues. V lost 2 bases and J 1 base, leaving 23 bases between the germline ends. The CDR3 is CASSLRGWGGASQNTGELFF. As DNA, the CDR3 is TGTGCCAGCAGCTTAAGGGGGTGGGGTGGAGCTAGCCAGAACACCGGGGAGCTGTTTTTT. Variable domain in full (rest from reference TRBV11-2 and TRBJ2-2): EAGVAQSPRYKIIEKRQSVAFWCNPISGHATLYWYQQILGQGPKLLIQFQNNGVVDDSQLPKDRFSAERLKGVDSTLKIQPAKLEDSAVYLCASSLRGWGGASQNTGELFFGEGSRLTVL.

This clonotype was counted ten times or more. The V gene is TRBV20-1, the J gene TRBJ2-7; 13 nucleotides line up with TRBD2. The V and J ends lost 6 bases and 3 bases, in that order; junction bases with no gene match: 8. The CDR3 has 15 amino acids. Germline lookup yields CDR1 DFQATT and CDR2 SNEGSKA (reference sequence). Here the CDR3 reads CSAQSGLAGIYEQYF. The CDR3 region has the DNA TGCAGTGCCCAATCGGGACTAGCGGGAATCTACGAGCAGTACTTC.

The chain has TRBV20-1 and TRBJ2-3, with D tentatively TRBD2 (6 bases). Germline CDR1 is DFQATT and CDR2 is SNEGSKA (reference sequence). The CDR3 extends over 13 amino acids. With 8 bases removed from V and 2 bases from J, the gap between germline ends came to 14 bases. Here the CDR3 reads CSTKRVTTDTQYF. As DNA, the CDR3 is TGCAGTACCAAGCGGGTTACCACAGATACGCAGTATTTT.

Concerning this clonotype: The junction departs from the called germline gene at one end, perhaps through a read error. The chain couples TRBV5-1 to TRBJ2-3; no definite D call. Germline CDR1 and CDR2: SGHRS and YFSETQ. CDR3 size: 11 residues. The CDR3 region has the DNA TGCGCCGGCAGTCTAACAGATACGCAGTATTTT. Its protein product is CAGSLTDTQYF.

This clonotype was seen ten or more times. The CDR3 DNA reads TGTGCCAGCAGCAATAGCGGGGAAACTGAGCAGTTCTTC. It yields the protein CASSNSGETEQFF. V and J are TRBV7-9 and TRBJ2-1; 8 bases agree with TRBD2. Germline V gene lookup returns CDR1 SEHNR and CDR2 FQNEAQ (reference sequence). Trimming took 5 bases from V and 9 from J; bases not matched to a gene: 6. The CDR3 consists of 13 residues.